This entry lists 11 T cell receptor beta chains sequenced from one sample in a study of cytomegalovirus exposure and HLA in healthy donors. PCR used 60 Vbeta primers and 13 Jbeta primers. Repertoires were generated with immunoSEQ multiplex PCR, while TCRdb's copy carries only in-frame clones and drops some. The repertoire has about 200,000 clones, 82% of them found once; the top ten carry 6.5%. Sample: PBMCs. Receptors were obtained from a woman aged 45-65 years in good health and CMV-seropositive.

This clone has a handful of counts. The chain employs TRBV10-1 and TRBJ2-1; 9 positions match TRBD2. J was trimmed by 0 bases and V by 0 bases; bases with no gene match: 6. Germline V gene lookup returns CDR1 WNHNN and CDR2 SYGVQD (reference sequence). The CDR3 is 18 amino acids. CDR3 sequence: CASSESSTSGYSYNEQFF. In nucleotides, the CDR3 is TGCGCCAGCAGTGAGTCGTCGACTAGCGGATACTCCTACAATGAGCAGTTCTTC.

V and J are TRBV7-9 and TRBJ1-4, with D perhaps matching TRBD1 (5 bases). Germline V gene data show CDR1 as SEHNR and CDR2 as FQNEAQ (reference sequence). This CDR3 has 13 amino acids. V lost 5 bases and J lost 5, with 9 bases in between. The CDR3 here is CASSQGFNEKLFF. The CDR3 DNA is TGTGCCAGCAGCCAGGGCTTCAATGAAAAACTGTTTTTT.

About this clone itself: Other DNA variants within this sample encode the same CDR3. The chain uses TRBV7-6 and TRBJ2-5; D is possibly TRBD2 (5 bases). Trimming left V 1 base short and J 2 bases short, with 8 bases between. There are 14 residues in the CDR3. Germline lookup yields CDR1 SGHVS and CDR2 FNYEAQ. This CDR3 reads CASSLGTSQETQYF. CDR3 sequence (DNA): TGTGCCAGCAGCTTAGGAACTAGTCAAGAGACCCAGTACTTC.

This rearrangement joins TRBV21-1 to TRBJ2-5; the DNA was not used to check the table's D call, TRBD1. TRBV21-1 is given as a pseudogene. This CDR3 spans 19 amino acids. CDR3 sequence reads: CASSKGIWGDREGSRTQYF. Written as DNA, the CDR3 is TGTGCCAGCAGCAAAGGAATTTGGGGGGACAGGGAGGGATCACGGACCCAGTACTTC.

This clone appeared a few times. V is TRBV6-5 and J is TRBJ2-1, with TRBD2 identical over 10 bases. Germline V gives CDR1 MNHEY, CDR2 SVGAGI. The CDR3 runs to 14 residues. The ends lost 6 bases at V and 5 bases at J; junction bases unmatched: 4. The CDR3 protein is CASSASGGHNEQFF. CDR3 nucleotide sequence: TGTGCCAGCAGCGCTAGCGGGGGTCACAATGAGCAGTTCTTC.

In the case of this clone: One end of the junction fails to match germline, which may point to a read error. The chain links TRBV7-9 to TRBJ1-3; possibly TRBD1 for D (5 bases). Germline V lookup: CDR1 SEHNR, CDR2 FQNEAQ (reference sequence). This CDR3 is built from 13 residues. The CDR3 protein is CSSSDSGPNTIYF. The CDR3 DNA reads as TGTTCCAGCAGTGATTCAGGGCCCAACACCATATATTTT. The entire variable domain, with the rest obtained from reference TRBV7-9 and TRBJ1-3, is as follows: DTGVSQNPRHKITKRGQNVTFRCDPISEHNRLYWYRQTLGQGPEFLTYFQNEAQLEKSRLLSDRFSAERPKGSFSTLEIQRTEQGDSAMYLCSSSDSGPNTIYFGEGSWLTVV.

The chain recombines TRBV7-2 with TRBJ2-3; TRBD2 matches 8 bases. Per the germline V gene, CDR1 is SGHTA and CDR2 is FQGNSA. V lost 6 bases and J lost 2; bases outside the gene matches: 4. This CDR3 has 14 residues. CDR3 sequence reads: CASRRSGVTDTQYF. In nucleotides, the CDR3 is TGTGCCAGCAGACGTAGCGGGGTCACAGATACGCAGTATTTT.

The chain is built from TRBV30 and TRBJ2-1; D is perhaps TRBD1 (6 bases). Trimming took 1 base from V and 3 from J, leaving 13 bases between them. Germline CDR1 reads GTSNPN; CDR2 reads SVGIG (reference sequence). The CDR3 has 15 amino acids. The CDR3 nucleotides read TGTGCCTGGAGTGCCCACTCCAGGGGCTACAATGAGCAGTTCTTC. It encodes CAWSAHSRGYNEQFF. Drawing the rest from reference TRBV30 and TRBJ2-1, the complete variable domain is SQTIHQWPATLVQPVGSPLSLECTVEGTSNPNLYWYRQAAGRGLQLLFYSVGIGQISSEVPQNLSASRPQDRQFILSSKKLLLSDSGFYLCAWSAHSRGYNEQFFGPGTRLTVL.

The rearrangement joins TRBV29-1 to TRBJ2-2, with TRBD1 as a possible D gene (5 bases). From germline, CDR1 is SQVTM and CDR2 ANQGSEA. The CDR3 totals 16 residues. V gave up 7 bases and J gave up 4 bases, with 22 bases separating them. This CDR3 is CSARIDSMVSTGELFF. In DNA form, the CDR3 reads TGCAGCGCAAGAATCGACAGTATGGTGAGCACCGGGGAGCTGTTTTTT.

The chain employs TRBV23-1 and TRBJ2-1; no firm D call. TRBV23-1 is labeled an ORF, and its function is uncertain. V lost 3 bases and J lost 1, with 4 bases in between. The CDR3 totals 13 residues. The DNA of the CDR3 is TGCGCCAGCAGTCACCCTTCCTACAATGAGCAGTTCTTC. Amino acid sequence: CASSHPSYNEQFF.

This clone has a single count. The CDR3 coding sequence is TGTGCCAGCAGCCTCGACTGGAGCACAGATACGCAGTATTTT. It translates to CASSLDWSTDTQYF. The chain combines TRBV7-8 with TRBJ2-3; D call uncertain. The germline gives CDR1 SGHVS, CDR2 FQNEAQ. The CDR3 is made up of 14 amino acids. The V end was cut by 5 bases, the J end by 0 bases, with 9 bases between.